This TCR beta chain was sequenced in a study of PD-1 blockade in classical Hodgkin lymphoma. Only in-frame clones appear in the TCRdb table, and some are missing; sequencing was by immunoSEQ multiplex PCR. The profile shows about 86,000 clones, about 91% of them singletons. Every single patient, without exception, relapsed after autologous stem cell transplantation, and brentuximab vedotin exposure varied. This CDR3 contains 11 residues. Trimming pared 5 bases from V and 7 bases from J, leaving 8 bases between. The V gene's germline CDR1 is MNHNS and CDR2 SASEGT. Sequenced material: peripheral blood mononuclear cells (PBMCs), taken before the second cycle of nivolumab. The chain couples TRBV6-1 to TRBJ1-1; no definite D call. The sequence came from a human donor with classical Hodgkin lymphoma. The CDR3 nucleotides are TGTGCCAGCAGTCCGGTCGTTGAAGCTTTCTTT. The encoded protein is CASSPVVEAFF.